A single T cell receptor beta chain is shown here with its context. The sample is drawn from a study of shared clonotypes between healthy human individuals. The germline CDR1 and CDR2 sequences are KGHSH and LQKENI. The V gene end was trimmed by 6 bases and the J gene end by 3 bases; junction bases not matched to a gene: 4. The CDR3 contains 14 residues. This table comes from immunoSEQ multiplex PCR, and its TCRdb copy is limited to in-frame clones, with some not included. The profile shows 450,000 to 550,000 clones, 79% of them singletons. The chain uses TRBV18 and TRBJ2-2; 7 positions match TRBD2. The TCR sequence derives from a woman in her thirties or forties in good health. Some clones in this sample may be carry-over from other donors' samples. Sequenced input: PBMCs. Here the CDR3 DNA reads TGTGCCAGCTCCGGGCTAGCGGACACCGGGGAGCTGTTTTTT. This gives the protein CASSGLADTGELFF.